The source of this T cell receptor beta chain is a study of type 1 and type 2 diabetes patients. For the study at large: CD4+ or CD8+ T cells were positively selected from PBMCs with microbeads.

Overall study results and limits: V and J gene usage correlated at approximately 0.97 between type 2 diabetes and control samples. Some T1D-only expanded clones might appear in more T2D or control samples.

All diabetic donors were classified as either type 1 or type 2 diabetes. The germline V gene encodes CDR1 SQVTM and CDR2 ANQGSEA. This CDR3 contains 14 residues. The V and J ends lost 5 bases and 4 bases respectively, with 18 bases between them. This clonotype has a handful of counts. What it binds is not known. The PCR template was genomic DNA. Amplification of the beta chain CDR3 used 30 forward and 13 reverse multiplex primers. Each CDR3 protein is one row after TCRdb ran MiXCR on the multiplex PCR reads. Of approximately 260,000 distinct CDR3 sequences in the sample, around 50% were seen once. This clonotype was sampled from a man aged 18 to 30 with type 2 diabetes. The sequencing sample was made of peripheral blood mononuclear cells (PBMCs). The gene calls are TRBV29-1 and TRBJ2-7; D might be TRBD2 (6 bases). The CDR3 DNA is TGCAGCGTTACTTCCGGGACTGAGGGGTACGAGCAGTACTTC. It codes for CSVTSGTEGYEQYF.